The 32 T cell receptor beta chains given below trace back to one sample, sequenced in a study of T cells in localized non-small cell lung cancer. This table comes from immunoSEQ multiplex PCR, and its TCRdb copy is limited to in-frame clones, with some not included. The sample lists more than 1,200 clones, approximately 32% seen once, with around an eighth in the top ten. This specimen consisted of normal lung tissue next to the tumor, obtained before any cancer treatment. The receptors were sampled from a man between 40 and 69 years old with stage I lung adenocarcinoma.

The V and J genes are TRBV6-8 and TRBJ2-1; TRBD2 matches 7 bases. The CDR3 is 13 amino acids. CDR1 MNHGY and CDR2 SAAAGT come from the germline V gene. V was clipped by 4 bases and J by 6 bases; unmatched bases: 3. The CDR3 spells CASSWDYPNEQFF. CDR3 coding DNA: TGTGCCAGCAGTTGGGACTATCCCAATGAGCAGTTCTTC.

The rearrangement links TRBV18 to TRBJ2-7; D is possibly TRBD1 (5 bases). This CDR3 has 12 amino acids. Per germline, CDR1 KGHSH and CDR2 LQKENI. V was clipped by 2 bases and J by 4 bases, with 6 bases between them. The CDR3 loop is CASSPGAYEQYF. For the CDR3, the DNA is TGTGCCAGCTCACCAGGGGCGTACGAGCAGTACTTC. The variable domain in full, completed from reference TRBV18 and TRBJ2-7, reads NAGVMQNPRHLVRRRGQEARLRCSPMKGHSHVYWYRQLPEEGLKFMVYLQKENIIDESGMPKERFSAEFPKEGPSILRIQQVVRGDSAAYFCASSPGAYEQYFGPGTRLTVT.

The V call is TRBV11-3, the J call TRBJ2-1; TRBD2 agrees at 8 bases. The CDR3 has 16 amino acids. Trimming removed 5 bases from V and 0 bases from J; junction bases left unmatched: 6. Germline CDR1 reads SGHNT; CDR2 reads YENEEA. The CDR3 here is CASSRLAGSSYNEQFF. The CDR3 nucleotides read TGTGCCAGCAGCCGTCTAGCGGGTAGCTCCTACAATGAGCAGTTCTTC.

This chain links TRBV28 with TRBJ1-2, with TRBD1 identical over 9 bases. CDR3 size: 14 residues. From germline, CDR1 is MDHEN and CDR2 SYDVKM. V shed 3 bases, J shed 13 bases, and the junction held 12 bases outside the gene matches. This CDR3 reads CASSFRIGQGKGTF. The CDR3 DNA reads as TGTGCCAGCAGTTTTCGCATCGGACAGGGGAAGGGCACCTTC.

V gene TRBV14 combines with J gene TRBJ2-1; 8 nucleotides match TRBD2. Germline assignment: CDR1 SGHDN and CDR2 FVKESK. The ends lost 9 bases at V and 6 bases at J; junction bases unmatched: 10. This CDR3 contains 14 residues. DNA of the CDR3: TGTGCCAGTGCGCTGGCGGGAGGTTCCAATGAGCAGTTCTTC. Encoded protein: CASALAGGSNEQFF.

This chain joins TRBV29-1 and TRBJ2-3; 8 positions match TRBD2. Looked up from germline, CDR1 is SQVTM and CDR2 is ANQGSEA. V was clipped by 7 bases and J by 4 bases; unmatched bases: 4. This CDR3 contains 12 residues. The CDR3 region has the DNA TGCAGCGCCGGGGGGGAGGCAGATACGCAGTATTTT. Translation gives CSAGGEADTQYF.

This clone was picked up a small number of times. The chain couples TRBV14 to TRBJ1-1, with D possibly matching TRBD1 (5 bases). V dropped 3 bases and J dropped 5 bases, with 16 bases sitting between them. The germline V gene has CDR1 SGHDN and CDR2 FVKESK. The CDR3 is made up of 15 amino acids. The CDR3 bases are TGTGCCAGCAGCCAGGGAGGGGCGCTTTTGACTGAAGCTTTCTTT. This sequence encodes CASSQGGALLTEAFF.

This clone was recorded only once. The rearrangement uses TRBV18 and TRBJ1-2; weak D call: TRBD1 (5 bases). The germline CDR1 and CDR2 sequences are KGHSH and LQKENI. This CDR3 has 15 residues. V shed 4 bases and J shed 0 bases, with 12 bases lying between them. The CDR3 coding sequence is TGTGCCAGCTCACTCCGGGACCCCTCTAACTATGGCTACACCTTC. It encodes CASSLRDPSNYGYTF.

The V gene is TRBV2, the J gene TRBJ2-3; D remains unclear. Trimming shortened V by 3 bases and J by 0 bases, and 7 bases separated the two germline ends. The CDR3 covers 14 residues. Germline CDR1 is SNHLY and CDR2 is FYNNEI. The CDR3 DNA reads TGTGCCAGCAGTGAGGACGGGAGCACAGATACGCAGTATTTT. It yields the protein CASSEDGSTDTQYF. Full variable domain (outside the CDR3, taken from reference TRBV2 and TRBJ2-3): EPEVTQTPSHQVTQMGQEVILRCVPISNHLYFYWYRQILGQKVEFLVSFYNNEISEKSEIFDDQFSVERPDGSNFTLKIRSTKLEDSAMYFCASSEDGSTDTQYFGPGTRLTVL.

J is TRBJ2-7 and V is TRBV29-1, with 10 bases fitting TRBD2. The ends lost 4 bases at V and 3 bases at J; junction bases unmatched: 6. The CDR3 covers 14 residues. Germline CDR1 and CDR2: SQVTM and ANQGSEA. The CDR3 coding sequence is TGCAGCGTTGCCGGGACTAGCGATAGCTACGAGCAGTACTTC. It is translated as CSVAGTSDSYEQYF.

The CDR3 protein is CASSLTGQGNTEAFF. In DNA form, the CDR3 reads TGTGCCAGCAGCCTCACGGGACAGGGGAACACTGAAGCTTTCTTT. The chain is built from TRBV16 and TRBJ1-1; TRBD1 matches 9 bases. Germline trimming cut 4 bases from V and 1 base from J; bases unmatched to any gene: 4. The CDR3 loop spans 15 amino acids. Germline values: CDR1 KGHSY, CDR2 FQNENV.

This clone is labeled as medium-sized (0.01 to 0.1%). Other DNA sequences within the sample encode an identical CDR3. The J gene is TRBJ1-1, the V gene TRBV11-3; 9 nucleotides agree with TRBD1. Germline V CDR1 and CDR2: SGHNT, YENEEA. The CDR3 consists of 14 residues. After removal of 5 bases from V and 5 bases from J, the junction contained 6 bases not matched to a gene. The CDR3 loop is CASSLQGARTEAFF. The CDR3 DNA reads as TGTGCCAGCAGCCTACAGGGGGCGCGAACTGAAGCTTTCTTT.

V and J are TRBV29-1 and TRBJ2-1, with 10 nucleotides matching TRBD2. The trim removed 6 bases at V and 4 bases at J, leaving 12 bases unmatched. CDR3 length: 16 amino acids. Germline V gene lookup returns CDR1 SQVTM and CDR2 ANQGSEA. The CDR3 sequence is CSVIRNLAGVYNEQFF. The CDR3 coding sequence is TGCAGCGTCATCCGAAATCTAGCGGGAGTGTACAATGAGCAGTTCTTC.

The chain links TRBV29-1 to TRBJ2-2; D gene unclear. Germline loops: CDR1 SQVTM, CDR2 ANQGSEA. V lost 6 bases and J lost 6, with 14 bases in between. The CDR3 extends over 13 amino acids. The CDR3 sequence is CSVILTKPGELFF. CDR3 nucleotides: TGCAGCGTAATCCTGACCAAACCCGGGGAGCTGTTTTTT.

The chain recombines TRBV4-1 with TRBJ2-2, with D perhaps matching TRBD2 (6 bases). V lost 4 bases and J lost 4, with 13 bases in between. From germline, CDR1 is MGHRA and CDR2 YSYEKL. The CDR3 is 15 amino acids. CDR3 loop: CASSPQRAPTGELFF. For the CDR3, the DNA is TGCGCCAGCAGCCCCCAGCGGGCTCCCACCGGGGAGCTGTTTTTT.

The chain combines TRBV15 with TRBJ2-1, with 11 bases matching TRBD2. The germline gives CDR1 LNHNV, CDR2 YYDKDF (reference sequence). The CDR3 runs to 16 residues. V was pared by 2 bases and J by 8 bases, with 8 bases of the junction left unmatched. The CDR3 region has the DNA TGTGCCACCAGCAGATACCTAGCGGGAGGTATCCATGAGCAGTTCTTC. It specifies CATSRYLAGGIHEQFF.

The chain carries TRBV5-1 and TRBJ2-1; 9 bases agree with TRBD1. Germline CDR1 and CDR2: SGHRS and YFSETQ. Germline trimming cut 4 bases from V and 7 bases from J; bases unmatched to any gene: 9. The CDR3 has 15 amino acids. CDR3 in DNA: TGCGCCAGCAGCCCCCGGACAGGGGTTGGGAATGAGCAGTTCTTC. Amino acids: CASSPRTGVGNEQFF.

CDR3 region: CASSLEQGADTQYF. CDR3 DNA: TGTGCCAGCAGCTTAGAACAGGGAGCAGATACGCAGTATTTT. This sequence joins TRBV11-3 and TRBJ2-3, with D possibly matching TRBD1 (6 bases). Germline V gives CDR1 SGHNT, CDR2 YENEEA. The V end was cut by 0 bases, the J end by 4 bases, with 8 bases between. The CDR3 spans 14 residues.

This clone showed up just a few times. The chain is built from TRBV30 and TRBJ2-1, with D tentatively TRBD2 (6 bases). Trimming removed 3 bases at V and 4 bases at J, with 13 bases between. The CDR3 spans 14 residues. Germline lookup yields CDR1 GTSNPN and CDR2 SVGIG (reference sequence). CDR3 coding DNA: TGTGCCTGGAGCATCGGGACTGCATACAATGAGCAGTTCTTC. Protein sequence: CAWSIGTAYNEQFF.

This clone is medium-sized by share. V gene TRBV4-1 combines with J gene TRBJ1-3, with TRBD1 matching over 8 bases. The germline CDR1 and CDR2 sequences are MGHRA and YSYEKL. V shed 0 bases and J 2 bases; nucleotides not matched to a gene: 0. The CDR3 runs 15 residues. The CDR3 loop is CASSQEDRAGNTIYF. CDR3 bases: TGCGCCAGCAGCCAAGAGGACAGGGCTGGAAACACCATATATTTT.

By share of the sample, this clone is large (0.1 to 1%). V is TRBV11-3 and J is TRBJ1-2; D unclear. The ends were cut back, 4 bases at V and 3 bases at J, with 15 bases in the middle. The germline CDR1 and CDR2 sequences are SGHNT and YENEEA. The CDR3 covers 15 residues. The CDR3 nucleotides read TGTGCCAGCAGCTCAACCCCTACAGCCCACTATGGCTACACCTTC. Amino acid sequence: CASSSTPTAHYGYTF.

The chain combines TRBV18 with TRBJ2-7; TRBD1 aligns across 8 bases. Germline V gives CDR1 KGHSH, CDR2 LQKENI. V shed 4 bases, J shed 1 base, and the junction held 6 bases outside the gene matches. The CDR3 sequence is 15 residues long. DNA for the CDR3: TGTGCCAGCTCACAGGACAGGGTTTCATCCTACGAGCAGTACTTC. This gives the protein CASSQDRVSSYEQYF.

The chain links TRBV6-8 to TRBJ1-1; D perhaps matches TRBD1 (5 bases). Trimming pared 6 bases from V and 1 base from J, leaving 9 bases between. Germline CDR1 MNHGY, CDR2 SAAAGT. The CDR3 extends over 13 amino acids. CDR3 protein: CASRRQSNTEAFF. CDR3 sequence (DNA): TGTGCCAGCAGGCGACAGTCGAACACTGAAGCTTTCTTT.

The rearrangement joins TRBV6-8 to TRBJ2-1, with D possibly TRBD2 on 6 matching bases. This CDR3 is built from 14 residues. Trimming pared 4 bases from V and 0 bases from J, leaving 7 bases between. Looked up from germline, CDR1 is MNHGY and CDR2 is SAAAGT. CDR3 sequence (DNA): TGTGCCAGCAGTTCCGGGAGCTCCTACAATGAGCAGTTCTTC. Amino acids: CASSSGSSYNEQFF.

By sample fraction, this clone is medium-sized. The CDR3 nucleotides read TGTGCCAGCACTCCCACCTCGGACGGGGGTTACAATGAGCAGTTCTTC. Its protein is CASTPTSDGGYNEQFF. This sequence joins TRBV11-3 and TRBJ2-1, with a possible D match to TRBD2 (6 bases). The CDR3 covers 16 residues. Germline CDR1 is SGHNT and CDR2 is YENEEA. V was clipped by 7 bases and J by 4 bases, with 20 bases between them.

CDR3 nucleotide sequence: TGTGCCAGCTCACCTAACAGGGGTACAACTAATGAAAAACTGTTTTTT. Translated, it gives CASSPNRGTTNEKLFF. V gene TRBV18 combines with J gene TRBJ1-4; TRBD1 aligns across 7 bases. Germline loops: CDR1 KGHSH, CDR2 LQKENI. The CDR3 covers 16 residues. Losses at the gene ends were 3 bases for V and 0 bases for J; bases not matched to a gene: 4.

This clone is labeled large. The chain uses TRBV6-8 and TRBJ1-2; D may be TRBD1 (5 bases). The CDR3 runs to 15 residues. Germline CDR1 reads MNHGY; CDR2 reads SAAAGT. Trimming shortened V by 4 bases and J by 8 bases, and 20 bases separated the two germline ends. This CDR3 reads CASSSFSTDRNGYTF. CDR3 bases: TGTGCCAGCAGTTCGTTTTCGACAGACCGTAACGGCTACACCTTC.

CDR3 loop: CASSERTGVNYGYTF. CDR3 DNA sequence: TGTGCCAGCAGCGAAAGGACAGGGGTTAACTATGGCTACACCTTC. This chain uses TRBV11-3 with TRBJ1-2; 9 bases are a match to TRBD1. This CDR3 has 15 amino acids. After removal of 5 bases from V and 1 base from J, the junction contained 5 bases not matched to a gene. CDR1 is SGHNT, CDR2 YENEEA, per germline.

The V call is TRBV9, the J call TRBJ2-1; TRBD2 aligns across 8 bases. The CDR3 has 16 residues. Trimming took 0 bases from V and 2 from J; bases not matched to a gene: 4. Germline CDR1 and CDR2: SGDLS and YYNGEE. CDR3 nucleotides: TGTGCCAGCAGCGTAGATGGTAGCGGGACCTACAATGAGCAGTTCTTC. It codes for CASSVDGSGTYNEQFF.

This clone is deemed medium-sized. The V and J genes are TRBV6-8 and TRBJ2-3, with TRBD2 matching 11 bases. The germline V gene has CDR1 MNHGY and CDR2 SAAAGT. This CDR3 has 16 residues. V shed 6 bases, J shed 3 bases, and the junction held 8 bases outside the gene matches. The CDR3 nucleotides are TGTGCCAGCAGCCAAAGGACTAGCGGGTATACAGATACGCAGTATTTT. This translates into CASSQRTSGYTDTQYF.

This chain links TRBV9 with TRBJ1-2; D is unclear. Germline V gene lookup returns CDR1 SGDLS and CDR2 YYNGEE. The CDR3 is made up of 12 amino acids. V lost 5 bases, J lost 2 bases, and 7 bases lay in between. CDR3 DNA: TGTGCCAGCAGTGAGGAGAACTATGGCTACACCTTC. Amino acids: CASSEENYGYTF.

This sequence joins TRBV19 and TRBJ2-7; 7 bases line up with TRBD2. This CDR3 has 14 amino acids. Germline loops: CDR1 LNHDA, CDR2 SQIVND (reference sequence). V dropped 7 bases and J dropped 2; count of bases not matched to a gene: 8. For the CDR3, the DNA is TGTGCCAGTACCATAGGCGGGAGCACCTACGAGCAGTACTTC. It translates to CASTIGGSTYEQYF.